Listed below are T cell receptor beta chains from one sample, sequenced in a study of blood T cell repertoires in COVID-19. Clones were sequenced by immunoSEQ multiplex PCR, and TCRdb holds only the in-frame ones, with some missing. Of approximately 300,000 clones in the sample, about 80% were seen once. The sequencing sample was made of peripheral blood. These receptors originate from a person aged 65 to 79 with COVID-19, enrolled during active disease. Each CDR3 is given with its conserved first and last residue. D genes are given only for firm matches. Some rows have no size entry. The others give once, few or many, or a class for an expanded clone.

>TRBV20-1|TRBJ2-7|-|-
TGCAGTGCTACCCAGGGCCAGAAGCAGTACTTC
CSATQGQKQYF
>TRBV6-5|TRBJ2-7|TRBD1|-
TGTGGGACTGGGGACAGGGTCTCTTCCGAGCAGTACTTC
CGTGDRVSSEQYF
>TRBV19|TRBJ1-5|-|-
TGTGCCAGTTCCCCCCCAAAGAGTCAGCCCCAGCATTTT
CASSPPKSQPQHF
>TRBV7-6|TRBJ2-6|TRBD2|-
TGTGCCAGCAGCTTATTTCGTAGCGGGAGGGCCGGTGGGGCCAACGTCCTGACTTTC
CASSLFRSGRAGGANVLTF
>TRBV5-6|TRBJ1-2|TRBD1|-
TGTGCCAGCAGCCCTGGGGGACAGACCTATGGCTACACCTTC
CASSPGGQTYGYTF
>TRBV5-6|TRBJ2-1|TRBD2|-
TGTGCCAGCAGCTTGGGAGAGCTTCGACTAGCGGAGTACAATGAGCAGTTCTTC
CASSLGELRLAEYNEQFF
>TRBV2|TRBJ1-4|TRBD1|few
TGTGCCAGCAATACCGGGACAGACGATGAAAAACTGTTTTTT
CASNTGTDDEKLFF
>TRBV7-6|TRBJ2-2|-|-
TGTGCCAGCAGCTTATCAGAAGCGGGGAACACCGGGGAGCTGTTTTTT
CASSLSEAGNTGELFF
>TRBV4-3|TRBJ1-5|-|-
TGCGCCAGCAGCCAAGATCTCCAGGGAGGAAATCAGCCCCAGCATTTT
CASSQDLQGGNQPQHF
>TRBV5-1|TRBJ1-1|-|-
TGCGCCAGCAGTGGAGGAGCAAACACTGAAGCTTTCTTT
CASSGGANTEAFF
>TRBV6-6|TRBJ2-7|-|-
TGTGCCAGCAGTCAGACAGGAGGAGAGCAGTACTTC
CASSQTGGEQYF
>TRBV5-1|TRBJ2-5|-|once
TGCGCCAGCAGCGTTGGGACACTACAAGAGACCCAGTACTTC
CASSVGTLQETQYF
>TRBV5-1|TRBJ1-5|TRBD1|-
TGCGCCAGCAGCCAAGGGACAGTGGTGTATCCCCAGCATTTT
CASSQGTVVYPQHF
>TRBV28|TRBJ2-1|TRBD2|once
TGTGCCAGCAGTTTGGAACTAGCGGGAGTCGGTGAGCAGTTCTTC
CASSLELAGVGEQFF
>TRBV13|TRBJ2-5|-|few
TGTGCCAGCAGCTTATTAGCTGGGGAGACCCAGTACTTC
CASSLLAGETQYF
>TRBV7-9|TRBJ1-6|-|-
TGTGCCAGCAGCAAAGGGCAGAATAATTCACCCCTCCACTTT
CASSKGQNNSPLHF
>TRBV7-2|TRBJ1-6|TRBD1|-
TGTGCCAGCACCTTAAGGGACAGGGGTAATTCACCCCTCCACTTT
CASTLRDRGNSPLHF
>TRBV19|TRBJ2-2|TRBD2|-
TGTGCCAGTAGTATAGAGAGCGGGGGCACCGGGGAGCTGTTTTTT
CASSIESGGTGELFF
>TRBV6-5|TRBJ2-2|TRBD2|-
TGTGCCAGCAGCCGGAGAGCGGGATCCGGGGAGCTGTTTTTT
CASSRRAGSGELFF
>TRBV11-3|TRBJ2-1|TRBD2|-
TGTGCCAGCAGCTTAACAGCGGGGGGGCAGCATGAGCAGTTCTTC
CASSLTAGGQHEQFF
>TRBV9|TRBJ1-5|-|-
TGTGCCAGCAGCGTAGACAATACCAGGAATCAGCCCCAGCATTTT
CASSVDNTRNQPQHF
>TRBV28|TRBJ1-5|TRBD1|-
TGTGCCAGCAGTTTACTAGGGACAGGGACTCAGCCCCAGCATTTT
CASSLLGTGTQPQHF
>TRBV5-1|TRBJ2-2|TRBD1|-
TGCGCCAGCAGCACCGTCGGGACAGCGAACACCGGGGAGCTGTTTTTT
CASSTVGTANTGELFF
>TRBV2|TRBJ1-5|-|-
TGTGCCAGCAGTGAAAGGGCCACAGGCTCCAATCAGCCCCAGCATTTT
CASSERATGSNQPQHF
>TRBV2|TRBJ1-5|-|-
TGTGCCAGCAGAAGGCAGGCGAGTAATCAGCCCCAGCATTTT
CASRRQASNQPQHF
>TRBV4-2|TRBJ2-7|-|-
TGTGCCAGCAGCCAAACAGGGAACTACGAGCAGTACTTC
CASSQTGNYEQYF
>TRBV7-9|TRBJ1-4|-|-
TGTGCCAGCAGCTGGAGGGGCAGTGAAAAACTGTTTTTT
CASSWRGSEKLFF
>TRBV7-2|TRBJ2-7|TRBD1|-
TGTGCCAGCAGCTTAGATGCAGGGGGCGTCTCCTACGAGCAGTACTTC
CASSLDAGGVSYEQYF
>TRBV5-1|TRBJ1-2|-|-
TGCGCCAGCAGCTTGATAGAGGCGATGAATGGCTACACCTTC
CASSLIEAMNGYTF
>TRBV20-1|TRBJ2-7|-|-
TGCAGTGCCCCCTATCAGGGGCAGTACTTC
CSAPYQGQYF
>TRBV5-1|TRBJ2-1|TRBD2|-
TGCGCCAGCAGCTTGCGTACCGGGGGAGGGGATGAGCAGTTCTTC
CASSLRTGGGDEQFF
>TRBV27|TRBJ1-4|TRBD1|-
TGTGCCAGCAGTTTACAAATCCCGGGACAGGGGGAGGCTAATGAAAAACTGTTTTTT
CASSLQIPGQGEANEKLFF
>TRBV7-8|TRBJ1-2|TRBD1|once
TGTGCCAGCAGCTTAGCGGTTGACAGGGGGTACAACTATGGCTACACCTTC
CASSLAVDRGYNYGYTF
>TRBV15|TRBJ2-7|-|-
TGTGCCACCAGCAGAGATCGAGGGCGAGGCGAGCAGTACTTC
CATSRDRGRGEQYF
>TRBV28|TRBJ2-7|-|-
TGTGCCACCAACCCCGCAGGGATTTTCGACGAGCAGTACTTC
CATNPAGIFDEQYF
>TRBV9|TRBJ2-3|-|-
TGTGCCAGCAGCGTAGTAGGCAGGGGCACAGATACGCAGTATTTT
CASSVVGRGTDTQYF
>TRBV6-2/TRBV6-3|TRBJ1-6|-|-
TGTGCCAGCAGTTACGTCAGGGGAGATTCACCCCTCCACTTT
CASSYVRGDSPLHF
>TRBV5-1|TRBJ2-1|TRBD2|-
TGCGCCAGCAGAACCGGGACTAGCGGGGGCAATGAGCAGTTCTTC
CASRTGTSGGNEQFF
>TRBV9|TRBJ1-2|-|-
TGTGCCAGCAGCGTCGGTCTAGGCGGGGGGAGCCTCTATGGCTACACCTTC
CASSVGLGGGSLYGYTF
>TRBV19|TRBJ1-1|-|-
TGTGCCAGTAGTATAGATCGCGACACTGAAGCTTTCTTT
CASSIDRDTEAFF
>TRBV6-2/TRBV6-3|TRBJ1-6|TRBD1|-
TGTGCCAGCAGCCCGGGACAGCGATTCTCCTATAATTCACCCCTCCACTTT
CASSPGQRFSYNSPLHF